This record looks at one T cell receptor (beta chain) sequence and its context. Antigen: not known. The data are from a study of shared clonotypes between healthy human individuals. Naive CD8 populations comprised CD45RO-negative cells positively selected for CCR7, excluding terminally differentiated effector memory CD45RA+ cells. Assay: immunoSEQ multiplex PCR; the TCRdb copy retains only in-frame clones and omits some. The sample carries 1.5 million to 2.5 million clones, 85% to 95% recorded once. Overall study results and limits: Generation of non-shared clonotypes was less probable than generation of clonotypes shared by all four donors. Genetic and exposure-history diversity was limited by the few donors.

The germline V gene has CDR1 MNHEY and CDR2 SMNVEV (reference sequence). V was clipped by 0 bases and J by 8 bases, with 17 bases between them. This CDR3 comprises 16 residues. Source material: naive CD8+ T cells sorted from blood. The source is a man aged 18 to 29 in good health. V usage is TRBV27 and J usage is TRBJ2-1; D is tentatively TRBD1 or TRBD2 (5 bases each). The CDR3 reads CASSLSPGTPSDEQFF. The CDR3 region has the DNA TGTGCCAGCAGTTTATCCCCCGGGACGCCGTCAGATGAGCAGTTCTTC.